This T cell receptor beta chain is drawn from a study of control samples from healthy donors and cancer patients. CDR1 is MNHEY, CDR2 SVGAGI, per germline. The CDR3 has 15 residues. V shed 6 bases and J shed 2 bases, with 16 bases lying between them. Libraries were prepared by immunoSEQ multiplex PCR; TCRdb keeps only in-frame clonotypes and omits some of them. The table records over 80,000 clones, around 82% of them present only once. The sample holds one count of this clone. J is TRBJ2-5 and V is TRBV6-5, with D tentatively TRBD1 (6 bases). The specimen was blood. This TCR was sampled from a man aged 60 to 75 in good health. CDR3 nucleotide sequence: TGTGCCAGCAGCGGAGAATACACAGGGCAAGAGACCCAGTACTTC. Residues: CASSGEYTGQETQYF.